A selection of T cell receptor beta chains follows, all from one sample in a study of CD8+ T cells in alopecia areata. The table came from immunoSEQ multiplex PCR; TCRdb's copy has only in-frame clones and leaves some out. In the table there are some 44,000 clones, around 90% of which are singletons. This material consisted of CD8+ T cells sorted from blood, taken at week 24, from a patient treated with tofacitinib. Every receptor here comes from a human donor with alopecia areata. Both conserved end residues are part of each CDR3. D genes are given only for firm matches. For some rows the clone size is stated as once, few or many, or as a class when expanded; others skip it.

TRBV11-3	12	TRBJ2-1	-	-	TGTGCCAGCAGCGAATACGCCAATGAGCAGTTCTTC	CASSEYANEQFF
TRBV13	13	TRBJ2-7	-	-	TGTGCCAGCAGCTCCGAATCCTCCCCCGAGCAGTACTTC	CASSSESSPEQYF
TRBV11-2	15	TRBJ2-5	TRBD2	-	TGTGCCAGCAGCCCTCCCCTCAGCGGGGAAGAGACCCAGTACTTC	CASSPPLSGEETQYF
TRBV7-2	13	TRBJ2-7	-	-	TGTGCCAGCAGCTTCCCTGGACCCTACGAGCAGTACTTC	CASSFPGPYEQYF
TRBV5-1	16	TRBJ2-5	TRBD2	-	TGCGCCAGCAGCTTGCCCCCCGGGGGGACTCAAGAGACCCAGTACTTC	CASSLPPGGTQETQYF
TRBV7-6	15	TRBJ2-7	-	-	TGTGCCAGCAGCTTAGGTGAAGGGGGGATGGGGGAGCAGTACTTC	CASSLGEGGMGEQYF
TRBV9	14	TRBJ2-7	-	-	TGTGCCAGCAGCCCCCGGGACGTCGCCTACGAGCAGTACTTC	CASSPRDVAYEQYF
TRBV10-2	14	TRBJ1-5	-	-	TGCGCCAGCAGTGAGTCGAGGGGCGGTCAGCCCCAGCATTTT	CASSESRGGQPQHF
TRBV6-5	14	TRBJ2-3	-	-	TGTGCCAGCAGTTACGCGTCAGGTTGGGATACGCAGTATTTT	CASSYASGWDTQYF
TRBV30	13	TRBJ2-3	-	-	TGTGCCTGGAGTGTACGGGGAAGAGATACGCAGTATTTT	CAWSVRGRDTQYF
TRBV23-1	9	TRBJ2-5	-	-	TGCGCCAGCAGGGAGACCCAGTACTTC	CASRETQYF
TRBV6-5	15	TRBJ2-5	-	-	TGTGCCAGCAGTCCGACTAGAAGGGCCCAAGAGACCCAGTACTTC	CASSPTRRAQETQYF
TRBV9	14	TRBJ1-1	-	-	TGTGCCAGCAGCGTAGAGGCAGGGAACACTGAAGCTTTCTTT	CASSVEAGNTEAFF
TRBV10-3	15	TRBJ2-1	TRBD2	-	TGTGCCATCAACGACCCCACTAGCGGAGGGAATGAGCAGTTCTTC	CAINDPTSGGNEQFF
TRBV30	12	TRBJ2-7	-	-	TGTGCCTGGAGTGTAAGAGGGTACGAGCAGTACTTC	CAWSVRGYEQYF
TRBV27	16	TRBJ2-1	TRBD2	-	TGTGCCAGCAGTTCAACCCTGACTAGCCCATACAATGAGCAGTTCTTC	CASSSTLTSPYNEQFF
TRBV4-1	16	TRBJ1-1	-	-	TGCGCCAGCAGCCAAGTCCCCGGGACGGTGAACACTGAAGCTTTCTTT	CASSQVPGTVNTEAFF
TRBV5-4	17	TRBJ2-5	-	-	TGTGCCAGCAGCTTGGATGTCAGCCGACGTTCCCAAGAGACCCAGTACTTC	CASSLDVSRRSQETQYF
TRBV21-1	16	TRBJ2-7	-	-	TGTGCCAGCAGCGTCCAGTTGCTACACGTGTTAGACGAGCAGTACTTC	CASSVQLLHVLDEQYF
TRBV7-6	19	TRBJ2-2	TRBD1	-	TGTGCCAGCAGCTTAGCAGGTTTCGTACAGGGGGCGAACACCGGGGAGCTGTTTTTT	CASSLAGFVQGANTGELFF
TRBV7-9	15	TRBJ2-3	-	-	TGTGCCAGCAGCCCCCCAATGGCTAGCATAGATACGCAGTATTTT	CASSPPMASIDTQYF
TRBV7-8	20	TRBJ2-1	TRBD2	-	TGTGCCAGCAGCTTAGTTCCTTTCTTTAGCGGGGATCACTCCTACAATGAGCAGTTCTTC	CASSLVPFFSGDHSYNEQFF
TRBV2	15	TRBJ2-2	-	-	TGTGCCAGCAGTGATAGGGACACAAGCACCGGGGAGCTGTTTTTT	CASSDRDTSTGELFF
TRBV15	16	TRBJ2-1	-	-	TGTGCCACCAGCAGAGATGGGACTCGCTCCTACAATGAGCAGTTCTTC	CATSRDGTRSYNEQFF
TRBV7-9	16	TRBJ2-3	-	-	TGTGCCAGCAGCTTAGTGGCGAGAGCCGACACAGATACGCAGTATTTT	CASSLVARADTDTQYF
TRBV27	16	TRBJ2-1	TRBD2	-	TGTGCCAGCAGTATAACCGGGACTAGCGGGGTCAATGAGCAGTTCTTC	CASSITGTSGVNEQFF
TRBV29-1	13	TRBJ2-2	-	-	TGCAGCGTGCAGGGGATAGGTACCGGGGAGCTGTTTTTT	CSVQGIGTGELFF
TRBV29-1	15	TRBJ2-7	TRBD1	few	TGCAGCGTTGAAGGGGGACAGGGGTACTCCTACGAGCAGTACTTC	CSVEGGQGYSYEQYF
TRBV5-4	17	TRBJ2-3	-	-	TGTGCCAGCAGCTTGGGGGACACCCGGTCGTACACAGATACGCAGTATTTT	CASSLGDTRSYTDTQYF
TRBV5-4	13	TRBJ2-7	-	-	TGTGCCAGCAGCCCGGACGGGGGCTACGAGCAGTACTTC	CASSPDGGYEQYF
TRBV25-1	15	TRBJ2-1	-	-	TGTGCCAGCAGTGAAACGGGGGGCCCCTACAATGAGCAGTTCTTC	CASSETGGPYNEQFF
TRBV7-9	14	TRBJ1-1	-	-	TGTGCCAGCAGCTTAGTGGAGTGGAACACTGAAGCTTTCTTT	CASSLVEWNTEAFF
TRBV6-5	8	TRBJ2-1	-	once	TGTGCCAGCAGTAATCAGTTCTTC	CASSNQFF
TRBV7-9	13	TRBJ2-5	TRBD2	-	TGTGCCAGCAGACCGGGACTAGAAGAGACCCAGTACTTC	CASRPGLEETQYF
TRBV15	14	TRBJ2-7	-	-	TGTGCCACCAGCAGAGTTCGGGGATACAACGAGCAGTACTTC	CATSRVRGYNEQYF
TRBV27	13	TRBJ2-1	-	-	TGTGCCAGCAGTTTAACCGGGCTCAATGAGCAGTTCTTC	CASSLTGLNEQFF
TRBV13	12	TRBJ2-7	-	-	TGTGCCAGCAGCTCCGGGGCCTACGAGCAGTACTTC	CASSSGAYEQYF
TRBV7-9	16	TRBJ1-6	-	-	TGTGCCAGCAGTTCCCCCGGACAGTTGTATAATTCACCCCTCCACTTT	CASSSPGQLYNSPLHF
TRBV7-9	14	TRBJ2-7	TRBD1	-	TGTGCCAGCAGCTGGGACAGCCCTACCTACGAGCAGTACTTC	CASSWDSPTYEQYF
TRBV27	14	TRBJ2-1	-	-	TGTGCCAGCAGTCTAGTCGCTAGCTACAATGAGCAGTTCTTC	CASSLVASYNEQFF
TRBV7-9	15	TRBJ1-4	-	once	TGTGCCAGCAGCCCTCCACAGAGGGGAGGCGAAAAACTGTTTTTT	CASSPPQRGGEKLFF
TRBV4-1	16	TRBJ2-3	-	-	TGCGCCAGCAGCCCCCTAGGAGGGATATCCACAGATACGCAGTATTTT	CASSPLGGISTDTQYF
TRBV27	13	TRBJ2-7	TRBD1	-	TGTGCCAGCAGTCGACAGGGACCCTACGAGCAGTACTTC	CASSRQGPYEQYF
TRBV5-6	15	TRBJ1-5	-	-	TGTGCCAGCAGTTTGGACAGAAATAGCAATCAGCCCCAGCATTTT	CASSLDRNSNQPQHF
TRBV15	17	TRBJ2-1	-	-	TGTGCCACCACCCTATCGGCCGCTTGGGGCTCCTACAATGAGCAGTTCTTC	CATTLSAAWGSYNEQFF
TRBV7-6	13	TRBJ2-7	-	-	TGTGCCAGCAGCAGGTGGGAACAAGGGGCCCAGTACTTC	CASSRWEQGAQYF
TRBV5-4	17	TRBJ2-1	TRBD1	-	TGTGCCAGCAGCTTCCACGTTACAGGGGGAGTTTACAATGAGCAGTTCTTC	CASSFHVTGGVYNEQFF
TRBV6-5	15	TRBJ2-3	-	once	TGTGCCAGCAGTTACTCCGGGGGTTACACAGATACGCGGTATTTT	CASSYSGGYTDTRYF
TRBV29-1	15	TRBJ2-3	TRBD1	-	TGCAGCGTTACAGGGGGCGTCTATAGCACAGATACGCAGTATTTT	CSVTGGVYSTDTQYF
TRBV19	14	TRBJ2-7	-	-	TGTGCCAGTAGTATAGAGGACAACACCTACGAGCAGTACTTC	CASSIEDNTYEQYF
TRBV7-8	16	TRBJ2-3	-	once	TGTGCCAGCGGATTGGAAATCGTTTCTAGCACAGATACGCAGTATTTT	CASGLEIVSSTDTQYF
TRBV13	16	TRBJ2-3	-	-	TGTGCCAGCAGCCCTTGGGGCGAATCCTACACAGATACGCAGTATTTT	CASSPWGESYTDTQYF
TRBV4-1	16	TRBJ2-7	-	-	TGCGCCAGCAGCCAAGAAGAGGCGCGAGGGATTGAACGGCAGTACTTC	CASSQEEARGIERQYF
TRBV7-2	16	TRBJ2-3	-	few	TGTGCCAGCAGCTTACCCCTGGGCGGGCTCACAGATACGCAGTATTTT	CASSLPLGGLTDTQYF
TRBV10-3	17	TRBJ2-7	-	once	TGTGCCATCAGTGAGTCTTGGGGTGCAGGGGCCCCATACGAGCAGTACTTC	CAISESWGAGAPYEQYF